This section outlines one T cell receptor (beta chain) sequence together with its context. Its target is unknown. Germline values: CDR1 SGHRS, CDR2 YFSETQ. Trimming removed 5 bases at V and 0 bases at J, with 4 bases between. The CDR3 length is 12 residues. These data are taken from a study of cytomegalovirus exposure and HLA in healthy donors. Study-level findings and limits: Generally TCR sequences proved uncommon, though certain public TCRs appeared in numerous donors. In a later analysis, a missense DCLRE1C variant was linked to TCR beta V- and J-gene trimming.

In the PCR, 60 Vbeta and 13 Jbeta primers were used. In the original analysis: Later analysis identified approximately 88 million unique TCR beta chains, about 11 million shared. Some clones are missing from TCRdb's copy, which holds only in-frame ones; the method was immunoSEQ multiplex PCR. V and J calls and clone size are given by that table; D and trimming were obtained from the DNA. The table shows 55,000 to 65,000 clones, with about 89% occurring only once. This TCR was sampled from a man aged 25 to 40 in good health and CMV-seropositive. This rearrangement joins TRBV5-1 to TRBJ2-3; D unresolved. Specimen: PBMCs. CDR3 region: CASRTSTDTQYF. CDR3 DNA sequence: TGCGCCAGCAGAACTAGCACAGATACGCAGTATTTT.